This T cell receptor beta chain was documented in a study of T cell repertoires in cytomegalovirus infection (dated by TCRdb to the late 2010s). Background for the entire study: Because public TCR beta signatures pointed to carriage of CMV infection together with the matching HLA type, the HLA type of each donor mattered for the analysis.

The sequencer listed for this sample is Illumina HiSeq 1500. Using fastp trimming at Q25 and MiXCR clonotype assembly, TCRdb reanalyzed the public sequencing data and kept in-frame beta chains. Every CDR3 protein is listed once, alongside the most common genes and DNA of its rows. The sample table records hundreds of thousands of distinct CDR3 sequences; 9.5% of these occur just once. The leading ten clones occupy roughly 4% of the sample. The germline V gene gives CDR1 as KGHDR and CDR2 as SFDVKD. The CDR3 covers 15 residues, taking in both the cysteine and the phenylalanine. Of all the DNA, just the CDR3 is kept, 45 bases in frame from base 1. Germline trimming: 4 bases from V, 8 bases from J; junction bases outside gene matches: 5. The full study reports these points: In the ex vivo response, HLA-C-restricted CMV-specific TCR beta clonotypes were dominant, and in two of eight donors the single most frequent clonotype came from this HLA-C-restricted group. In both this cohort and an independent cohort of several hundred donors, the cumulative frequency of public TCR beta family members distinguished carriers of CMV infection plus the relevant HLA type.

Note on this clonotype: Its recognized antigen is unknown. No quality values exist for individual bases; no much larger clone is one base distant.

Sequenced sample: PBMCs. The receptor's source is a human donor in good health (CMV status not recorded). Some clones in this sample may be carry-over from other donors' samples. The chain is assembled from TRBV24-1 and TRBJ2-1, and TRBD2 matches 12 of the central bases. The CDR3 loop reads CATSEGTSGRYEQFF. The nucleotides read TGTGCCACCAGTGAAGGTACTAGCGGGAGGTATGAGCAGTTCTTC.